This is a list of T cell receptor beta chains from one sample in a study of T cell repertoires in cytomegalovirus infection. TCRdb re-analysed the reads in MiXCR, keeping a single row per CDR3 protein. The sample has around 360,000 distinct CDR3 sequences, about 35% seen once. These receptors lack a known antigen. The sequencing used cultured PBMCs, collected from culture after CMV antigen stimulation. The receptors shown here come from a human donor in good health (CMV status not recorded). Some clones in this sample may be carry-over from other donors' samples. Both conserved end residues are part of each CDR3. The D gene is left open where the match is weak. A row's size may be missing; if present it is once, few, many or a size class.

cdr3_nt cdr3_aa clone_size j_call v_call d_call
TGTGCCAGCAGGAAAGCGGGAGGGAACTACAATGAGCAGTTCTTC CASRKAGGNYNEQFF NA TRBJ2-1 TRBV6-2/TRBV6-3 TRBD2
TGTGCCAGCACCTGGAGGTCTGGTGGCTACACCTTC CASTWRSGGYTF NA TRBJ1-2 TRBV7-4 NA
TGTGCCAGCAGCTTAGTGTTGAACACTGAAGCTTTCTTT CASSLVLNTEAFF NA TRBJ1-1 TRBV7-9 NA
TGCAGTGCTAGAGGACTAGCGGGAGGGTACAATGAGCAGTTCTTC CSARGLAGGYNEQFF NA TRBJ2-1 TRBV20-1 TRBD2
TGTGCCAGCAGCTTAGCTCCGGGACAGGGGAGGAATGAGCAGTTCTTC CASSLAPGQGRNEQFF NA TRBJ2-1 TRBV7-6 TRBD1
TGTGCCAGCAGTTTTTTGGACAGGGCGAGGTATGGCTACACCTTC CASSFLDRARYGYTF NA TRBJ1-2 TRBV12-3/TRBV12-4 TRBD1
TGCGCCAGCAGCCAAGAACAGGGGCTTGCCTACGAGCAGTACTTC CASSQEQGLAYEQYF NA TRBJ2-7 TRBV4-3 TRBD1
TGTGCCAGCAGTAAGAGCGGGAGGCAGGCCCCTGAGCAGTTCTTC CASSKSGRQAPEQFF NA TRBJ2-1 TRBV6-2/TRBV6-3 TRBD2
TGCAGTGCTAGAGATGCCGGTAGCGGGAGAATAAGCAATGAGCAGTTCTTC CSARDAGSGRISNEQFF NA TRBJ2-1 TRBV20-1 TRBD2
TGTGCCACGGGACTAGCGGGAGTTCACGGCGTTCAGTACTTC CATGLAGVHGVQYF NA TRBJ2-4 TRBV7-2 TRBD2
TGCGCCAGCAGCCAAGTGGGTGGTTTTGGGGGCTACACCTTC CASSQVGGFGGYTF NA TRBJ1-2 TRBV4-1 NA
TGTGCCACCAGTGATGAGATCGCCGGCTCGTGGTATGGCTACACCTTC CATSDEIAGSWYGYTF few TRBJ1-2 TRBV24-1 NA
TGCGCCAGCAGTCCCCCATTCGTCGGCCCCTACAGTGAGCAGTTCTTC CASSPPFVGPYSEQFF NA TRBJ2-1 TRBV23-1 NA
TGTGCCAGCAGTTTGGGCAATCAGAAAGAGACCCAGTACTTC CASSLGNQKETQYF NA TRBJ2-5 TRBV12-3/TRBV12-4 NA